The 29 T cell receptor beta chains below all came from one sample that was sequenced in a study of glioma-infiltrating T cells (dated by TCRdb to about 2016). The instrument was an Illumina MiSeq. TCR alpha and beta CDR3 regions were amplified with the iRepertoire nested amplicon-rescue multiplex PCR (arm-PCR) platform from RNA. TCRdb trimmed the raw reads at Q25, called clones with MiXCR and kept productive beta chains. Duplicate CDR3 protein sequences are folded into a single record with the most common DNA and genes. This sample has thousands of distinct CDR3 sequences in its table, and 69% of those were observed once. The ten top clones hold 28% of the sample. The material sequenced was glioma tissue, nonneoplastic brain tissue, or PBMCs (not recorded which). These receptors originate from a human donor with low-grade glioma or glioblastoma, undergoing nonglioma brain surgery, or in good health (not recorded which).

The J gene is TRBJ1-2, the V gene TRBV27; no reliable D call. CDR1 and CDR2 (germline): MNHEY, SMNVEV (reference sequence). CDR3 length: 13 amino acids. Trimming took 6 bases from V and 8 from J, leaving 16 bases between them. Here the CDR3 reads CASRVAPGRGYTF. In DNA form, the CDR3 reads TGTGCCAGCAGGGTAGCCCCGGGGAGAGGCTACACCTTC.

The sample holds a few counts of this clonotype. The chain recombines TRBV7-2 with TRBJ1-1; D gene uncertain. This CDR3 spans 12 amino acids. V lost 5 bases and J 10 bases, leaving 14 bases between the germline ends. The V gene's germline CDR1 is SGHTA and CDR2 FQGNSA. CDR3 in DNA: TGTGCCAGCAGCAGTTACAAGCTCGGAGCTTTCTTT. Residues: CASSSYKLGAFF.

In regard to this clonotype: The conserved closing phenylalanine or tryptophan is absent in this CDR3, likely reflecting a read error. The chain employs TRBV20-1 and TRBJ2-1, with 12 positions matching TRBD2. Germline-derived CDR1 and CDR2 are DFQATT and SNEGSKA (reference sequence). The CDR3 is 18 residues long. Trimming cost V 0 bases and J 5 bases; bases outside gene matches: 11. CDR3 sequence: CSARDTTSGGTRNNEQFL. CDR3 DNA: TGCAGTGCTAGAGATACCACTAGCGGGGGGACCCGAAACAATGAGCAGTTCCTC.

This clonotype was found a few times. V and J are TRBV27 and TRBJ1-2; D might be TRBD1 (6 bases). The V end was cut by 0 bases, the J end by 7 bases, with 15 bases between. Germline CDR1 is MNHEY and CDR2 is SMNVEV (reference sequence). The CDR3 covers 15 residues. The CDR3 protein is CASSLSHSGVSGYTF. The CDR3 DNA is TGTGCCAGCAGTTTATCACATTCAGGGGTATCTGGCTACACCTTC.

This chain connects TRBV27 to TRBJ1-2; 8 positions match TRBD1. With 5 bases clipped from V and 3 bases from J, the junction kept 14 bases outside the gene matches. CDR3 length equals 17 residues. Germline V CDR1 and CDR2: MNHEY, SMNVEV (reference sequence). The DNA for the CDR3 is TGTGCCAGCAGTGGTGATTGGACAGGGAGGGGCCACTATGGCTACACCTTC. Amino acids: CASSGDWTGRGHYGYTF.

Relative to its sample, this clonotype is medium-sized. The chain is built from TRBV19 and TRBJ2-1, with D unclear. Trimming stripped 3 bases from V and 10 bases from J, with 13 bases between. From germline, CDR1 is LNHDA and CDR2 SQIVND (reference sequence). The length of the CDR3 is 13 residues. The CDR3 DNA is TGTGCCAGTAGTATTCCCCTAGGTGGGGAGCAGTTCTTC. It yields the protein CASSIPLGGEQFF.

Judged by abundance, this clonotype is medium-sized. The genes are TRBV9 and TRBJ2-3; D possibly corresponds to TRBD2 (6 bases). V was cut by 3 bases and J by 3 bases, with 14 bases left in between. The CDR3 has 15 residues. Germline values: CDR1 SGDLS, CDR2 YYNGEE. CDR3 residues: CASSASGTPTDTQYF. CDR3 coding DNA: TGTGCCAGCAGCGCCTCCGGGACTCCGACAGATACGCAGTATTTT.

A word on this clonotype: At one end, the junction sequence differs from germline, possibly due to a read error. This chain connects TRBV6-2 or TRBV6-3 to TRBJ1-2; 8 bases line up with TRBD1. This CDR3 has 16 amino acids. Looked up from germline, CDR1 is MNHEY and CDR2 is SVGEGT. The CDR3 here is CASSASQGQEFYGYTF. The DNA of the CDR3 is TGTGCCAGCAGTGCAAGTCAGGGACAGGAATTCTATGGGTACACCTTC.

This clonotype occurred a few times. V is TRBV4-3 and J is TRBJ2-7, with TRBD2 as a possible D gene (6 bases). Germline V CDR1 and CDR2: LGHNA, YSLEER. The germline V and J ends were trimmed by 8 bases and 3 bases, with 14 bases remaining between them. CDR3 length: 13 amino acids. The CDR3 DNA sequence: TGCGCCAGCCAAGAAAAGGGAGGCTACGAGCAGTACGTC. This translates into CASQEKGGYEQYV.

V gene TRBV10-3 combines with J gene TRBJ1-2, with 10 bases aligning to TRBD1. This CDR3 has 12 amino acids. The trim removed 10 bases at V and 8 bases at J, leaving 7 bases unmatched. Germline loops: CDR1 ENHRY, CDR2 SYGVKD. CDR3 sequence: CATGTGDRGYTF. DNA of the CDR3: TGTGCCACCGGGACAGGGGATAGAGGCTACACCTTC.

Regarding this clonotype: The junction shows a germline mismatch at one end, possibly a read error. V is TRBV10-1 and J is TRBJ2-1, with D perhaps matching TRBD2 (6 bases). There are 16 residues in the CDR3. From germline, CDR1 is WNHNN and CDR2 SYGVQD (reference sequence). Written as DNA, the CDR3 is TGCACCAGCAGTGCGCGTACCGGGAGAGATTACAATGAGCAGTTCTTC. Translated: CTSSARTGRDYNEQFF.

About this clonotype itself: Germline is not matched at one junction end, which may reflect a read error. J is TRBJ2-1 and V is TRBV18, with D possibly matching TRBD2 (5 bases). The length of the CDR3 is 16 residues. Germline-derived CDR1 and CDR2 are KGHSH and LQKENI. Here the CDR3 reads CGSYAAYAGSYNEKFF. The CDR3 DNA is TGTGGCAGCTACGCCGCATATGCGGGCTCCTACAATGAGAAGTTCTTC. The whole variable domain, filled in from reference TRBV18 and TRBJ2-1, reads NAGVMQNPRHLVRRRGQEARLRCSPMKGHSHVYWYRQLPEEGLKFMVYLQKENIIDESGMPKERFSAEFPKEGPSILRIQQVVRGDSAAYFCGSYAAYAGSYNEKFFGPGTRLTVL.

The chain is built from TRBV19 and TRBJ2-3, with a possible D match to TRBD1 (5 bases). The germline gives CDR1 LNHDA, CDR2 SQIVND (reference sequence). The CDR3 contains 15 residues. V lost 3 bases and J lost 2, with 12 bases in between. The CDR3 here is CASSIWTRLTDTQYF. The CDR3 nucleotides are TGTGCCAGTAGTATTTGGACACGCCTCACAGATACGCAGTATTTT.

The chain carries TRBV20-1 and TRBJ2-1, with 13 bases lining up with TRBD2. Germline trimming cut 0 bases from V and 5 bases from J; bases unmatched to any gene: 10. This CDR3 is 18 amino acids long. Germline CDR1 reads DFQATT; CDR2 reads SNEGSKA (reference sequence). CDR3 protein: CSARDNTSGGARNNEQFF. For the CDR3, the DNA is TGCAGTGCTAGAGATAACACTAGCGGGGGGGCACGAAACAATGAGCAGTTCTTC.

This chain uses TRBV7-2 with TRBJ2-3; unclear D gene. Trimming shortened V by 0 bases and J by 4 bases, and 8 bases separated the two germline ends. The CDR3 totals 14 residues. Germline lookup yields CDR1 SGHTA and CDR2 FQGNSA. CDR3 nucleotide sequence: TGTGCCAGCAGCTTAGCTAAAAACGCAGATACGCAGTATTTT. It yields the protein CASSLAKNADTQYF. Full variable domain (missing parts from reference TRBV7-2 and TRBJ2-3): GAGVSQSPSNKVTEKGKDVELRCDPISGHTALYWYRQSLGQGLEFLIYFQGNSAPDKSGLPSDRFSAERTGGSVSTLTIQRTQQEDSAVYLCASSLAKNADTQYFGPGTRLTVL.

The V and J genes are TRBV6-1 and TRBJ2-7; a possible D gene is TRBD1 (9 bases). There are 14 residues in the CDR3. In germline, CDR1 is MNHNS, CDR2 SASEGT. V was clipped by 7 bases and J by 6 bases, with 19 bases between them. The CDR3 DNA reads TGTGCCAGCACCCGGGAGGGACAGGGCGGCGAGCAGTACTTC. It yields the protein CASTREGQGGEQYF.

The chain is built from TRBV18 and TRBJ1-3; TRBD1 might be the D (6 bases). This CDR3 comprises 16 residues. Germline CDR1 is KGHSH and CDR2 is LQKENI. V lost 2 bases and J 10 bases, leaving 21 bases between the germline ends. CDR3 in DNA: TGTGCCAGCTCACCAGACAGGCCCTTTTCTGGAAGGACCATATATTTT. This codes for CASSPDRPFSGRTIYF.

This clonotype was observed once. One junction end does not reproduce the germline sequence, and a read error may be involved. This rearrangement joins TRBV6-2 or TRBV6-3 to TRBJ1-2; 7 nucleotides agree with TRBD1. The CDR3 is made up of 13 amino acids. Germline-derived CDR1 and CDR2 are MNHEY and SVGEGT. The CDR3 nucleotides are TGTGGCAGCAGCTCATGGGACAGTGAAGGATACACCTTC. Its translation is CGSSSWDSEGYTF.

The chain links TRBV2 to TRBJ1-4; 9 bases are a match to TRBD1. This CDR3 has 15 residues. Germline lookup yields CDR1 SNHLY and CDR2 FYNNEI. This CDR3 reads CVSSEADRGDEKLFF. The DNA for the CDR3 is TGTGTTAGTAGTGAAGCGGACAGGGGAGATGAAAAACTGTTTTTT. The complete variable domain, with remaining parts taken from reference TRBV2 and TRBJ1-4, reads EPEVTQTPSHQVTQMGQEVILRCVPISNHLYFYWYRQILGQKVEFLVSFYNNEISEKSEIFDDQFSVERPDGSNFTLKIRSTKLEDSAMYFCVSSEADRGDEKLFFGSGTQLSVL.

This clonotype was detected a few times. The chain carries TRBV4-2 and TRBJ2-5; possibly TRBD1 or TRBD2 for D (5 bases each). This CDR3 contains 13 residues. The V gene lost 0 bases and the J gene lost 3 bases, with 5 bases spanning the gap. CDR1 and CDR2 from the germline V gene are LGHNA and YNFKEQ. The CDR3 sequence is CASSQEGEETQYF. CDR3 nucleotides: TGTGCCAGCAGCCAAGAGGGGGAAGAGACCCAGTACTTC.

On this clonotype: Mismatch with germline at one junction end may stem from a read error. The chain links TRBV6-2 or TRBV6-3 to TRBJ2-1, with D maybe TRBD1 (5 bases). Germline lookup yields CDR1 MNHEY and CDR2 SVGEGT. The CDR3 is 17 amino acids. The CDR3 spells CASSYTAGQSSYNEQLF. DNA of the CDR3: TGTGCCAGCAGTTACACCGCCGGACAAAGCTCCTACAATGAGCAGCTATTC.

With respect to this clonotype: At one boundary the junction diverges from the germline segment, which might be a read error. The rearrangement links TRBV6-5 to TRBJ1-3, with D hard to call. Germline CDR1 reads MNHEY; CDR2 reads SVGAGI. This CDR3 contains 17 residues. The CDR3 region has the DNA TGTGCCAACAGTCACCAAGTTGCGGGTCTCCCTGGAAACACCATATATTTT. It codes for CANSHQVAGLPGNTIYF.

About this clonotype: One end of the junction fails to match germline, which may point to a read error. The chain combines TRBV28 with TRBJ1-5; D call uncertain. The CDR3 has 14 amino acids. Germline V CDR1 and CDR2: MDHEN, SYDVKM. Here the CDR3 reads CARGLSYSSQPQHF. For the CDR3, the DNA is TGTGCCAGGGGTTTGAGTTACAGCAGTCAGCCCCAGCACTTT.

Details on this clonotype: One junction end does not reproduce the germline sequence, and a read error may be involved. V usage is TRBV11-2 and J usage is TRBJ1-4, with D maybe TRBD1 (5 bases). This CDR3 comprises 15 residues. Per the germline V gene, CDR1 is SGHAT and CDR2 is FQNNGV. The CDR3 spells CARSFVEAGNGKLFF. CDR3 DNA sequence: TGTGCCCGCAGCTTTGTAGAAGCAGGGAATGGAAAACTGTTTTTT.

The chain combines TRBV7-2 with TRBJ2-1; D not certain. Germline V gives CDR1 SGHTA, CDR2 FQGNSA. This CDR3 region has 14 residues. The V gene lost 0 bases and the J gene lost 12 bases, with 15 bases spanning the gap. CDR3 nucleotides: TGTGCCAGCAGCTTAGCCCCAAACACAGATACGCAGTTCTTC. This gives the protein CASSLAPNTDTQFF.

As for this clonotype: Relative to the germline gene, one junction end is altered; a read error may explain this. The chain employs TRBV29-1 and TRBJ2-3; 11 nucleotides match TRBD2. The CDR3 is made up of 17 amino acids. Germline CDR1 and CDR2: SQVTM and ANQGSEA. In DNA, the CDR3 is TGCAGCTTTCTTCCCACGAATAGCGGGAGGGATGCAGATACGAAGTATTTT. Its translation: CSFLPTNSGRDADTKYF.

A word on this clonotype: The missing conserved phenylalanine or tryptophan at the end of this CDR3 makes a read error likely. The chain carries TRBV20-1 and TRBJ2-5; the match to TRBD2 covers 10 bases. This CDR3 is built from 16 residues. The V gene's germline CDR1 is DFQATT and CDR2 SNEGSKA (reference sequence). CDR3 sequence: CSARDPASGGQEAQYS. DNA for the CDR3: TGCAGTGCTAGGGATCCGGCTAGCGGGGGCCAAGAGGCCCAGTACTCC.

Comments on this clonotype: One junction end disagrees with the germline gene, perhaps due to a read error. CDR3 nucleotide sequence: TGTGCAAGTAGAAAAGGAGATAGCAATCAGCCCAAGCATTTT. Residues: CASRKGDSNQPKHF. The chain is built from TRBV19 and TRBJ1-5; no firm D call. Germline V CDR1 and CDR2: LNHDA, SQIVND (reference sequence). The CDR3 runs to 14 residues.

By sample fraction, this clonotype is hyperexpanded. The gene calls are TRBV6-6 and TRBJ1-1; D might be TRBD1 (5 bases). V was shortened by 0 bases and J by 8 bases, with 10 bases between the two germline ends. Germline loops: CDR1 MNHNY, CDR2 SVGAGI (reference sequence). This CDR3 has 13 residues. The chain's CDR3 is CASSYSSRQEAFF. The CDR3 nucleotides read TGTGCCAGCAGTTACTCGAGTAGACAGGAAGCTTTCTTT.